A selection of T cell receptor beta chains follows, all from one sample in a study of blood T cells in healthy people across ages. A single record per CDR3 protein comes from TCRdb applying MiXCR to the 5' RACE reads. Of roughly 1.9 million distinct CDR3 sequences detected, about two fifths appear once; the ten largest clones hold 23%. The source material was blood. These TCRs come from a human donor in good health. CDR3s include the opening cysteine and the closing phenylalanine or tryptophan. The order of the fields is D gene, V gene, J gene, clone size, CDR3 DNA, CDR3 protein. D genes are given only for firm matches. Not every row has a clone size; where given, it reads once, few, many or a size class.

NA	TRBV18	TRBJ1-2	NA	TGTGCCAGCTCACCACTCGGACAGCCTAACTATGGCTACACCTTC	CASSPLGQPNYGYTF
NA	TRBV10-3	TRBJ2-7	few	TGTGCCACCAGGGGACACAACTCCTACGAGCAGTACTTC	CATRGHNSYEQYF
TRBD2	TRBV4-3	TRBJ2-2	NA	TGCGCCAGCAGTCTGAGGACTAGCCAAAGCGGGGAGCTGTTTTTT	CASSLRTSQSGELFF
NA	TRBV10-3	TRBJ2-1	once	TGTGCCATCAGTGAGTCAATGTCCCGTTTCAATGAGCAGTTCTTC	CAISESMSRFNEQFF
TRBD1	TRBV7-2	TRBJ2-7	NA	TGTGCCAGCAGCTTAGTCTCCATCGGGACAGGGGGCCACGAGCAGTACTTC	CASSLVSIGTGGHEQYF
TRBD2	TRBV29-1	TRBJ2-7	NA	TGCAGCGTTGTCCCCGGACTAGCGGGGGACAATGAGCAGTACTTC	CSVVPGLAGDNEQYF
NA	TRBV12-3/TRBV12-4	TRBJ1-5	NA	TGTGCCAGCAAATACAGGGATAGCAATCAGCCCCAGCATTTT	CASKYRDSNQPQHF
NA	TRBV11-3	TRBJ2-3	NA	TGTGCCAGCAGCCGGACCGCGGTGGGAACAGATACGCAGTATTTT	CASSRTAVGTDTQYF
NA	TRBV28	TRBJ1-2	NA	TGTGCCAGCAGTTTGTTGAAAGGGGACGGCCACACCTTC	CASSLLKGDGHTF
NA	TRBV7-2	TRBJ2-3	NA	TGTGCCAGCAGCTTAGCGAGAGGGTACACGCAGTATTTT	CASSLARGYTQYF
TRBD2	TRBV5-1	TRBJ2-1	NA	TGCGCCAGCAGCTTGGCGGCTAGCGGGAACAATGAGCAGTTCTTC	CASSLAASGNNEQFF
NA	TRBV4-3	TRBJ2-2	NA	TGCGCCAGCAGCCCCCAGGGGAACGCCGGGGAGCTGTTTTTT	CASSPQGNAGELFF
TRBD1	TRBV12-3/TRBV12-4	TRBJ1-5	once	TGTGCCAGCCAACCGGGACAGGGGGATGCAGATACGCAGCATTTT	CASQPGQGDADTQHF
NA	TRBV29-1	TRBJ1-4	NA	TGCAGCGTTGAAGATGACCCGGGCGAAAAACTGTTTTTT	CSVEDDPGEKLFF
NA	TRBV5-1	TRBJ2-3	many	TGCGCCAGCAGCTTAGGGCGGGGAAGAACAGATACGCAGTATTTT	CASSLGRGRTDTQYF
NA	TRBV6-1	TRBJ2-5	few	TGTGCCAGCAGTGAGTCTTGGGGGGAGACCCAGTACTTC	CASSESWGETQYF
NA	TRBV2	TRBJ2-3	few	TGTGCCAGCAGTTGGGTTGAACACCGCTACACAGATACGCAGTATTTT	CASSWVEHRYTDTQYF
TRBD2	TRBV13	TRBJ2-7	NA	TGTGCCAGCAGCATGCGGGGGGGCCTTTCCTACGAGCAGTACTTC	CASSMRGGLSYEQYF
NA	TRBV6-2/TRBV6-3	TRBJ1-5	NA	TGTGCCAGCAGTCTGACGTCGGATAGCAATCAGCCCCAGCATTTT	CASSLTSDSNQPQHF
NA	TRBV20-1	TRBJ1-1	NA	TGCAGTGCCAGCAGGGCGGGGGGAACGAACACTGAAGCTTTCTTT	CSASRAGGTNTEAFF
NA	TRBV12-3/TRBV12-4	TRBJ1-2	NA	TGTGCCAGCAGTTCCCACCTGACAGGCGGCTACACCTTC	CASSSHLTGGYTF
NA	TRBV11-2	TRBJ2-7	few	TGTGCCAGCAGCTCCCGCCGGGACCGATATTCCTACGAGCAGTACTTC	CASSSRRDRYSYEQYF
TRBD1	TRBV7-2	TRBJ1-6	NA	TGTGCCAGCAGCTCCAGCAGGACAGGGGTAAATTCACCCCTCCACTTT	CASSSSRTGVNSPLHF
NA	TRBV20-1	TRBJ1-2	few	TGCAGTGCGGAGAGGCATGCATTGGGGAGCGGCGGCTACACCTTC	CSAERHALGSGGYTF
NA	TRBV9	TRBJ2-3	NA	TGTGCCAGCAGCCCCGACGGAGGGGTCTACACAGATACGCAGTATTTT	CASSPDGGVYTDTQYF